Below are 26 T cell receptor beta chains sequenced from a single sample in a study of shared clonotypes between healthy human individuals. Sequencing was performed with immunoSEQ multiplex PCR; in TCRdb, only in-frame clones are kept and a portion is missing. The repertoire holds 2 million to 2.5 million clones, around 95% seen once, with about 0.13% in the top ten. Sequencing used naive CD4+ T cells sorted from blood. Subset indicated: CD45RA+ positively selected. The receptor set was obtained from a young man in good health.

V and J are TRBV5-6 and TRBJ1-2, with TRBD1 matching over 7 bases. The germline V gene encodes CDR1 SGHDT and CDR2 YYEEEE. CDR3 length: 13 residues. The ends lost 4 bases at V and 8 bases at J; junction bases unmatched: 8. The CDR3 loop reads CASSRDRVGGYTF. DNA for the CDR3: TGTGCCAGCAGCCGCGACAGGGTGGGGGGCTACACCTTC.

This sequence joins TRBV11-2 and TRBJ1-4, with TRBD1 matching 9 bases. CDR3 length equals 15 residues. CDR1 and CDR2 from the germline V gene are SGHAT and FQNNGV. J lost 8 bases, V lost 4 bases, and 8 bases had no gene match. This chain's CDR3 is CASSSSGTGIEKLFF. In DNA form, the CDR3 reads TGTGCCAGCAGCTCCTCCGGGACAGGGATAGAAAAACTGTTTTTT.

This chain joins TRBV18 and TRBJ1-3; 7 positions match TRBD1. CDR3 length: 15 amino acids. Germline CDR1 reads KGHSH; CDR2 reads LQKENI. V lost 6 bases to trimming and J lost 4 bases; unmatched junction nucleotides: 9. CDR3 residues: CASSLNRGSGNTIYF. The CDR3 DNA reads TGTGCCAGCTCCCTGAACAGGGGCTCCGGAAACACCATATATTTT.

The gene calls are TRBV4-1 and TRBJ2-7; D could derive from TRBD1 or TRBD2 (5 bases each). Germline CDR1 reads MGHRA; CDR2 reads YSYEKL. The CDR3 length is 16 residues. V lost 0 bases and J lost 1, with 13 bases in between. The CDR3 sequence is CASSQEGRLRSYEQYF. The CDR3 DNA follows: TGCGCCAGCAGCCAAGAGGGACGGCTACGATCCTACGAGCAGTACTTC.

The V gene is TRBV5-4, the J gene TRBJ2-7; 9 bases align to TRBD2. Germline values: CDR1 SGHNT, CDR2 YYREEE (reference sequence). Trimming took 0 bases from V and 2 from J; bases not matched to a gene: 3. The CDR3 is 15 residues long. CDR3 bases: TGTGCCAGCAGCTTGGGCGGGAGGGCCGCCTACGAGCAGTACTTC. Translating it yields CASSLGGRAAYEQYF.

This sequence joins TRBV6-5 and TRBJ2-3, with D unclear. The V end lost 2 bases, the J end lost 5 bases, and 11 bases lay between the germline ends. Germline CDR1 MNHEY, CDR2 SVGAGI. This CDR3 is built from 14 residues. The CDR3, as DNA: TGTGCCAGCAGTTACGGCCATCGAGTAGATACGCAGTATTTT. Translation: CASSYGHRVDTQYF.

The CDR3 bases are TGTGCCAGCAGCGCACGGGGGAAGATCACAGATACGCAGTATTTT. This codes for CASSARGKITDTQYF. The chain recombines TRBV5-4 with TRBJ2-3, with D possibly being TRBD2 (6 bases). Germline V gives CDR1 SGHNT, CDR2 YYREEE (reference sequence). This CDR3 has 15 residues. Trimming cost V 4 bases and J 2 bases, with 14 bases left between them.

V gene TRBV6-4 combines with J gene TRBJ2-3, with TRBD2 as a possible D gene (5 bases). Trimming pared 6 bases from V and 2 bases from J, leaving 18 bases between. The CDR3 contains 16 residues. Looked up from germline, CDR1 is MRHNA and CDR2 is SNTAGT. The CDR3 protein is CASRQDGAVATDTQYF. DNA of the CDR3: TGTGCCAGCAGACAAGACGGAGCGGTCGCCACAGATACGCAGTATTTT.

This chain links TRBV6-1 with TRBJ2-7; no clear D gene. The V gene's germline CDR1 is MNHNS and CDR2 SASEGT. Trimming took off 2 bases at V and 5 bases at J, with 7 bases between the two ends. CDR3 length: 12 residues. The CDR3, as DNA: TGTGCCAGCAGTGAATTAATCCACGAGCAGTACTTC. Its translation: CASSELIHEQYF.

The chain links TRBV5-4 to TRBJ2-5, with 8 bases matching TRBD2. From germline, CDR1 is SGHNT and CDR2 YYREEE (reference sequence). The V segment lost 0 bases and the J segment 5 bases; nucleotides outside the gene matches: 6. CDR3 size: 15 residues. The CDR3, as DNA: TGTGCCAGCAGCTTGGTCGCGGGGGGTTGGGAGACCCAGTACTTC. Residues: CASSLVAGGWETQYF.

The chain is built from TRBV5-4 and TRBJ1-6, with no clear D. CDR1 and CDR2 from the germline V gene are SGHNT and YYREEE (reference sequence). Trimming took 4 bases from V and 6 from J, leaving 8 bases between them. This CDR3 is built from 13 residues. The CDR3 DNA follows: TGTGCCAGCAGCCGGGATGCTAATTCACCCCTCCACTTT. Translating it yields CASSRDANSPLHF.

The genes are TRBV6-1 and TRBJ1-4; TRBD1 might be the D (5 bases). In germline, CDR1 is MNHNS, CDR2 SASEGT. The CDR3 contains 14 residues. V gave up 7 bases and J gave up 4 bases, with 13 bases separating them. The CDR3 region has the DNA TGTGCCAGCACTCAACGGGGCCTTAATGAAAAACTGTTTTTT. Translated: CASTQRGLNEKLFF.

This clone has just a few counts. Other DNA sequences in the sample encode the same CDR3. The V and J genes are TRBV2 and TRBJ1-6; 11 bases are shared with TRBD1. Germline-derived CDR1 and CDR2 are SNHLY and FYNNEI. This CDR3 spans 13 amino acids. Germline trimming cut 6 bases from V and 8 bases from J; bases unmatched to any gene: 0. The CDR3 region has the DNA TGTGCCAGCAGGGGACAGGGGGATTCACCCCTCCACTTT. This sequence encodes CASRGQGDSPLHF.

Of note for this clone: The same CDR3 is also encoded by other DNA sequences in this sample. This CDR3 reads CASSLEGFGNTIYF. For the CDR3, the DNA is TGCGCCAGCAGCTTGGAGGGATTCGGAAACACCATATATTTT. This chain links TRBV5-1 with TRBJ1-3; D gene uncertain. The CDR3 sequence is 14 residues long. V lost 0 bases and J 4 bases, leaving 8 bases between the germline ends. The germline CDR1 and CDR2 sequences are SGHRS and YFSETQ.

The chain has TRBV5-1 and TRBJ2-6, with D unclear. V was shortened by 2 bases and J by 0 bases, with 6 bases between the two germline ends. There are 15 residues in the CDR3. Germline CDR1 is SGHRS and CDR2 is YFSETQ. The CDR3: CASSFQISGANVLTF. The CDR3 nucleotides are TGCGCCAGCAGCTTTCAGATCTCTGGGGCCAACGTCCTGACTTTC.

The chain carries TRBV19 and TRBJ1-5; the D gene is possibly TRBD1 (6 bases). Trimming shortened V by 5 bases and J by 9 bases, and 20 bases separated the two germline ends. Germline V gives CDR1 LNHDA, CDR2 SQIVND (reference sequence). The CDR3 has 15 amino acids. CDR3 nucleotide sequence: TGTGCCAGTAGTCCAACCGAGGACAGAATATGGCCCCAGCATTTT. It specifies CASSPTEDRIWPQHF.

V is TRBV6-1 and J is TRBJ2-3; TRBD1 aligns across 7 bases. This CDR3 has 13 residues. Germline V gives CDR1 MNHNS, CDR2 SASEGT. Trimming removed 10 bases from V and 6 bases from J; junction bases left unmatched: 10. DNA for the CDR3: TGTGCCACCGACAGGGCTCTATCGGATACGCAGTATTTT. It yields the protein CATDRALSDTQYF.

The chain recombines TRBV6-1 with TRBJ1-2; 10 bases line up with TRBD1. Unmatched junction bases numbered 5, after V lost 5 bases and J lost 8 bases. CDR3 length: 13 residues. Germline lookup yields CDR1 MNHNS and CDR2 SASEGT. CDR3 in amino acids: CASSRDRGRGYTF. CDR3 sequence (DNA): TGTGCCAGCAGTCGGGACAGGGGAAGAGGCTACACCTTC.

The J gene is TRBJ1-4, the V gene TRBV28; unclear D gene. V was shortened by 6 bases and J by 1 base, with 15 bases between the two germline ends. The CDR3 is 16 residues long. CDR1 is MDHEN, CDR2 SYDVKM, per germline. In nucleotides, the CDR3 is TGTGCCAGCAGCCCGATTGGACCGGGAACTAATGAAAAACTGTTTTTT. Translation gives CASSPIGPGTNEKLFF. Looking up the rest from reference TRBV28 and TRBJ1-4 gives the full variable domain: DVKVTQSSRYLVKRTGEKVFLECVQDMDHENMFWYRQDPGLGLRLIYFSYDVKMKEKGDIPEGYSVSREKKERFSLILESASTNQTSMYLCASSPIGPGTNEKLFFGSGTQLSVL.

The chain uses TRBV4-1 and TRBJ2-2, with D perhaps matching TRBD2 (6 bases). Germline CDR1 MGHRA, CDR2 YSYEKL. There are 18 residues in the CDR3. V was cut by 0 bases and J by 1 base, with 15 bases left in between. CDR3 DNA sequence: TGCGCCAGCAGCCAAGACCAGATGTTCGGGGGGAACACCGGGGAGCTGTTTTTT. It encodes CASSQDQMFGGNTGELFF.

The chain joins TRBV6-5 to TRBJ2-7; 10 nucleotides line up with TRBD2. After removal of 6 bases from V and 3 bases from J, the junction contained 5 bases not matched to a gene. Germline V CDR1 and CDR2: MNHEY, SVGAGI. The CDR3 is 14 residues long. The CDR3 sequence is CASREREGLYEQYF. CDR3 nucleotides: TGTGCCAGCAGGGAGCGGGAGGGCCTCTACGAGCAGTACTTC.

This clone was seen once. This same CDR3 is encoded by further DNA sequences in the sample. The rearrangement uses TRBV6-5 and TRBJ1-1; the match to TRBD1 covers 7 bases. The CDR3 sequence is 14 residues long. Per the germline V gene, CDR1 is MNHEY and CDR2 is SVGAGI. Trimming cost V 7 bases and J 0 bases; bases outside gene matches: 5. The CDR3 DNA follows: TGTGCCAGCACTAGGGACAGTTTGAACACTGAAGCTTTCTTT. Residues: CASTRDSLNTEAFF.

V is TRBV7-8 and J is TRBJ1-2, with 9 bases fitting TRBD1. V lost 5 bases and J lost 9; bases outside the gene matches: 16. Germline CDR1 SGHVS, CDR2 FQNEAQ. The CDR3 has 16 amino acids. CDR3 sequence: CASSILRDRDHFSYTF. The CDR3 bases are TGTGCCAGCAGCATACTCCGGGACAGGGATCATTTTAGCTACACCTTC.

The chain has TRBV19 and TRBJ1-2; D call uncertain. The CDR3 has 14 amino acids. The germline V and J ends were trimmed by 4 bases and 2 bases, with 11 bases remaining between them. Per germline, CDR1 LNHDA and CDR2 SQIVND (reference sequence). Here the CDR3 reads CASSTRTENYGYTF. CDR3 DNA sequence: TGTGCCAGTAGTACGCGGACGGAGAACTATGGCTACACCTTC.

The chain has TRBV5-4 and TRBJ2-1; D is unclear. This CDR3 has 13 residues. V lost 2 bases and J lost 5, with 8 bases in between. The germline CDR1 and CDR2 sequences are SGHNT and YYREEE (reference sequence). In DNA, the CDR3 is TGTGCCAGCAGCTTACCAATAGACAATGAGCAGTTCTTC. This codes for CASSLPIDNEQFF.

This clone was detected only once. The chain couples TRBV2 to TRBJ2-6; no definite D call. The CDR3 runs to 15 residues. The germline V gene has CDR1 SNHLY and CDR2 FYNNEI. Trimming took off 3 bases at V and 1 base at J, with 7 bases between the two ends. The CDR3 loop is CASSEIWSGANVLTF. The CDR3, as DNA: TGTGCCAGCAGTGAGATATGGTCTGGGGCCAACGTCCTGACTTTC.